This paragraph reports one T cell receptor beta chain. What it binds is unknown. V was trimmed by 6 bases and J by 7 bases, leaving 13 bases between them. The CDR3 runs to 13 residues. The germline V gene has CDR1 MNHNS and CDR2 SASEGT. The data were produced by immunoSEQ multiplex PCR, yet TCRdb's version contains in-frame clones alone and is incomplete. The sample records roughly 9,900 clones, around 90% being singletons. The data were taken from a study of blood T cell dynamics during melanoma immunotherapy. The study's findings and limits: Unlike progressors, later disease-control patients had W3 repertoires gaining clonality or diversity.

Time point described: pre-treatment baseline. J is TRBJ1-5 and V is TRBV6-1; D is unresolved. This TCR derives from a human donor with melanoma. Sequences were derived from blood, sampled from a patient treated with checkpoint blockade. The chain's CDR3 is CASSLADGQPQHF. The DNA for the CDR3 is TGTGCCAGCAGCCTAGCGGACGGCCAGCCCCAGCATTTT.